This TCR beta chain was retrieved from a study of blood T cell repertoires in COVID-19. Study summary: The United States, Italy and Spain provided the acute and convalescent COVID-19 samples. Nucleic acid was either cDNA or gDNA, and it came from T cells, B-cell-depleted T cells, or PBMCs.

Here immunoSEQ multiplex PCR was the method, and the copy in TCRdb shows in-frame clones only, minus some. This sample has about 41,000 clones, with 87% found just once. Germline CDR1 is SGHTA and CDR2 is FQGNSA. V shed 3 bases and J shed 0 bases, with 9 bases lying between them. This CDR3 has 15 amino acids. The sequence derives from a man aged 60 to 69 with acute or convalescent COVID-19. This chain uses TRBV7-2 with TRBJ2-1, with D possibly matching TRBD2 (6 bases). The sample comprised peripheral blood. CDR3 in amino acids: CASSFVGGSYNEQFF. The CDR3 nucleotides are TGTGCCAGCAGCTTTGTGGGGGGCTCCTACAATGAGCAGTTCTTC.